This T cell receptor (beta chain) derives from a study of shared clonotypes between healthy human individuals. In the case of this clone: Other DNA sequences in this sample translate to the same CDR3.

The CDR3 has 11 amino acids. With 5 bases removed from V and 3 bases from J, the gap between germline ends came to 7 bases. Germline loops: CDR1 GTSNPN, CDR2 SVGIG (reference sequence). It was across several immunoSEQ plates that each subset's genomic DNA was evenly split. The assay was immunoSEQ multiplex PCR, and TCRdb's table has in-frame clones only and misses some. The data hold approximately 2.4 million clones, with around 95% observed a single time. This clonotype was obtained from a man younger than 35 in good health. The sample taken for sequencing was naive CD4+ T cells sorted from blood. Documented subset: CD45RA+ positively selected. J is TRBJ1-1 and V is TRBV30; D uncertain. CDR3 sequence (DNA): TGTGCCTGGTCAAGGGACACTGAAGCTTTCTTT. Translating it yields CAWSRDTEAFF. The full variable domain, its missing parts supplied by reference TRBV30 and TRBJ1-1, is SQTIHQWPATLVQPVGSPLSLECTVEGTSNPNLYWYRQAAGRGLQLLFYSVGIGQISSEVPQNLSASRPQDRQFILSSKKLLLSDSGFYLCAWSRDTEAFFGQGTRLTVV.